These 16 T cell receptor beta chains share one sample of origin, sequenced in a study of CD8 T cells in ankylosing spondylitis. These receptors lack a known antigen. General observations from the study: Seemingly distinctive of ankylosing spondylitis blood was a TCR beta motif formed by eight highly homologous variants.

TCRdb re-analysed the 5' RACE reads in MiXCR, keeping a single row per CDR3 protein. Found here are about 220,000 distinct CDR3 sequences, about 7% of them singletons; the top ten hold 13% to 15%. The source material was blood, either unsorted or a sorted T cell fraction (not recorded which). Receptors were obtained from a male donor with ankylosing spondylitis.

This clonotype was detected a few times. CDR3 sequence reads: CASSAAGTLYGYTF. The CDR3 DNA is TGTGCCAGCAGCGCCGCCGGGACACTTTATGGCTACACCTTC. This sequence joins TRBV7-9 and TRBJ1-2, with TRBD1 as a possible D gene (6 bases). This CDR3 contains 14 residues. Germline CDR1 SEHNR, CDR2 FQNEAQ (reference sequence). The V end was cut by 5 bases, the J end by 5 bases, with 15 bases between.

This CDR3 reads CASSQGRLAGGQTGELFF. In nucleotides, the CDR3 is TGTGCCAGCAGCCAAGGGAGACTAGCGGGGGGGCAAACCGGGGAGCTGTTTTTT. This chain joins TRBV4-2 and TRBJ2-2; the match to TRBD2 covers 14 bases. The CDR3 has 18 amino acids. Trimming cost V 1 base and J 5 bases; bases outside gene matches: 6. CDR1 and CDR2 from the germline V gene are LGHNA and YNFKEQ.

This clonotype appeared many times. The J gene is TRBJ2-7, the V gene TRBV11-1; 8 nucleotides align to TRBD2. This CDR3 comprises 19 residues. Germline CDR1 and CDR2: SGHAT and FQDESV (reference sequence). Trimming at V came to 1 base and at J to 6 bases, leaving 20 bases not matched to a gene. CDR3 amino acids: CASSLVLKAGTSIVVEQYF. CDR3 in DNA: TGTGCCAGCAGCTTAGTCCTCAAAGCCGGGACTAGTATTGTTGTCGAGCAGTACTTC. The complete variable domain, with remaining parts taken from reference TRBV11-1 and TRBJ2-7, reads EAEVAQSPRYKITEKSQAVAFWCDPISGHATLYWYRQILGQGPELLVQFQDESVVDDSQLPKDRFSAERLKGVDSTLKIQPAELGDSAMYLCASSLVLKAGTSIVVEQYFGPGTRLTVT.

This chain joins TRBV5-4 and TRBJ2-7, with 8 bases fitting TRBD1. The V gene end was trimmed by 4 bases and the J gene end by 3 bases; junction bases not matched to a gene: 9. The CDR3 has 15 amino acids. Germline lookup yields CDR1 SGHNT and CDR2 YYREEE (reference sequence). The CDR3, as DNA: TGTGCCAGCAGCGGACCCCGGGACAGGAACTACGAGCAGTACTTC. Translating gives CASSGPRDRNYEQYF. The full variable domain, rest sourced from reference TRBV5-4 and TRBJ2-7, is ETGVTQSPTHLIKTRGQQVTLRCSSQSGHNTVSWYQQALGQGPQFIFQYYREEENGRGNFPPRFSGLQFPNYSSELNVNALELDDSALYLCASSGPRDRNYEQYFGPGTRLTVT.

This clonotype appeared a few times. J is TRBJ2-2 and V is TRBV30; D is undetermined. V dropped 0 bases and J dropped 6 bases, with 8 bases sitting between them. This CDR3 spans 13 amino acids. Germline V gene data show CDR1 as GTSNPN and CDR2 as SVGIG (reference sequence). The CDR3 is CAWSVQDPGELFF. In nucleotides, the CDR3 is TGTGCCTGGAGTGTCCAGGACCCCGGGGAGCTGTTTTTT.

This chain links TRBV4-2 with TRBJ1-6; D gene unclear. Germline CDR1 and CDR2: LGHNA and YNFKEQ. V lost 0 bases and J 9 bases, leaving 12 bases between the germline ends. This CDR3 has 15 residues. The CDR3 DNA reads TGTGCCAGCAGCCAAGAAACCGGCCGGGGTTCACCCCTCCACTTT. This translates into CASSQETGRGSPLHF.

This clonotype was seen repeatedly, ten times or more. This chain uses TRBV7-9 with TRBJ1-4, with 9 bases aligning to TRBD1. The CDR3 spans 17 residues. J gave up 3 bases and V 4 bases, and 9 bases lay outside the gene matches. Germline values: CDR1 SEHNR, CDR2 FQNEAQ (reference sequence). The CDR3 loop reads CASSSRTGVQANEKLFF. Written as DNA, the CDR3 is TGTGCCAGCAGCTCTCGGACAGGGGTACAAGCTAATGAAAAACTGTTTTTT.

The sample holds many counts of this clonotype. The J gene is TRBJ2-1, the V gene TRBV18; D uncertain. CDR1 is KGHSH, CDR2 LQKENI, per germline. V lost 4 bases to trimming and J lost 5 bases, with 6 bases between them. The CDR3 runs to 12 residues. The CDR3 DNA sequence: TGTGCCAGCTCACGCCAGGACAATGAGCAGTTCTTC. Amino acid sequence: CASSRQDNEQFF.

This clonotype was observed many times. The V and J genes are TRBV6-1 and TRBJ1-1; D gene unclear. The V gene lost 4 bases and the J gene lost 10 bases, with 10 bases spanning the gap. Germline V gene sequence: CDR1 MNHNS, CDR2 SASEGT. CDR3 length equals 11 residues. CDR3: CASSVGVVAFF. In nucleotides, the CDR3 is TGTGCCAGCAGTGTTGGGGTAGTAGCTTTCTTT.

The chain employs TRBV10-2 and TRBJ1-1, with D unresolved. The CDR3 runs 13 residues. Germline values: CDR1 WSHSY, CDR2 SAAADI. V was shortened by 4 bases and J by 4 bases, with 10 bases between the two germline ends. For the CDR3, the DNA is TGCGCCAGCAGTGTAGGGATGGGCACTGAAGCTTTCTTT. Translating gives CASSVGMGTEAFF.

This clonotype was seen many times. This chain connects TRBV6-2 or TRBV6-3 to TRBJ2-5; 8 nucleotides agree with TRBD1. Germline CDR1 MNHEY, CDR2 SVGEGT. CDR3 length: 14 residues. After removal of 4 bases from V and 5 bases from J, the junction contained 6 bases not matched to a gene. The CDR3 sequence is CASSWWTGQETQYF. The CDR3 region has the DNA TGTGCCAGCAGTTGGTGGACAGGGCAGGAGACCCAGTACTTC.

The rearrangement links TRBV20-1 to TRBJ2-1; D perhaps matches TRBD2 (7 bases). Trimming removed 5 bases at V and 2 bases at J, with 13 bases between. The germline CDR1 and CDR2 sequences are DFQATT and SNEGSKA (reference sequence). This CDR3 has 14 residues. The CDR3, as DNA: TGCAGTGCTCAGGGGCGGGGGACCTACAATGAGCAGTTCTTC. This gives the protein CSAQGRGTYNEQFF.

The sample holds many counts of this clonotype. This chain uses TRBV7-9 with TRBJ2-1; D uncertain. V lost 3 bases to trimming and J lost 1 base, with 7 bases between them. CDR1 and CDR2 from the germline V gene are SEHNR and FQNEAQ (reference sequence). The CDR3 runs to 14 residues. CDR3 sequence (DNA): TGTGCCAGCAGCTTCCCAGATTCCTACAATGAGCAGTTCTTC. Amino acids: CASSFPDSYNEQFF.

This clonotype was seen repeatedly, ten times or more. This sequence joins TRBV11-2 and TRBJ2-7, with D perhaps matching TRBD1 or TRBD2 (5 bases each). Germline CDR1 SGHAT, CDR2 FQNNGV. Trimming removed 5 bases at V and 1 base at J, with 12 bases between. CDR3 size: 14 residues. CDR3 sequence (DNA): TGTGCCAGCAGCAGTAGGGACGAATCCTACGAGCAGTACTTC. The encoded protein is CASSSRDESYEQYF.

This clonotype was seen many times. V is TRBV6-4 and J is TRBJ1-1; the match to TRBD1 covers 7 bases. V was pared by 3 bases and J by 8 bases, with 9 bases of the junction left unmatched. Germline V gene lookup returns CDR1 MRHNA and CDR2 SNTAGT. The CDR3 contains 14 residues. CDR3 in amino acids: CASSESAGGVEAFF. The CDR3 region has the DNA TGTGCCAGCAGTGAGTCTGCAGGGGGGGTCGAAGCTTTCTTT.

This clonotype has at least ten counts. The chain links TRBV27 to TRBJ2-1, with 7 bases identical to TRBD2. CDR1 is MNHEY, CDR2 SMNVEV, per germline (reference sequence). The CDR3 length is 16 residues. Trimming removed 3 bases from V and 0 bases from J; junction bases left unmatched: 5. CDR3 in amino acids: CASSLAAGHSYNEQFF. For the CDR3, the DNA is TGTGCCAGCAGTTTGGCAGCGGGGCACTCCTACAATGAGCAGTTCTTC.